The clone carrying this T cell receptor (beta chain) was counted ten times or more. Antigen: not known. The data derive from a study of neurological immune-mediated disorders. By 5'RACE with 10-nucleotide random UMIs, the cDNA was made. TCRdb re-analysed the 5' RACE reads in MiXCR, keeping a single row per CDR3 protein. The table records under 80,000 distinct CDR3 sequences, around 4.2% of them present only once. J gave up 5 bases and V 3 bases, and 3 bases lay outside the gene matches. This CDR3 spans 13 amino acids. In germline, CDR1 is MNHEY, CDR2 SVGEGT. Broader study findings: None of the CDR3 amino acid sequences of expanded clones were shared across subjects, and this suggested private repertoires in all groups. Levels of TCR clonal expansion peaked in HTLV-1-associated myelopathy and reached their lowest in multiple sclerosis, under those of healthy controls.

The rearrangement uses TRBV6-2 or TRBV6-3 and TRBJ2-7, with 8 positions matching TRBD1. Sequences were obtained from PBMCs. The clonotype was recovered from a man younger than 45 with multiple sclerosis. CDR3 sequence: CASSYTGGNEQYF. The CDR3 nucleotides read TGTGCCAGCAGTTATACAGGGGGGAACGAGCAGTACTTC.